This T cell receptor (beta chain) appears in the sequencing data of a study of beta chain features in type 1 diabetes. Notes on the study in general: In every one of the four CD4+ subsets, TCRB CDR3s were moderately but significantly shorter in Type 1 diabetes patients. Across patients, naive, central memory and Treg TCRB repertoires exhibited apparently greater similarity than was observed across healthy donors. Lower insertion and higher deletion counts appeared at VDJ junctions in type 1 diabetes patients.

By way of CD45RO/CCR7/CD25/CD127/CD95/CD27, the CD4+ regulatory, stem cell-like memory, central memory and naive cells were sorted. Each of the sorted populations had a purity greater than 95%. V shed 5 bases and J shed 6 bases, with 10 bases lying between them. The CDR3 has 12 residues. Germline V gene sequence: CDR1 SEHNR, CDR2 FQNEAQ (reference sequence). On this clone itself: Its specificity is not known.

Sequencing targeted expressed TCRB transcripts, as all isolated RNA had been reverse transcribed. Here immunoSEQ multiplex PCR was the method, and the copy in TCRdb shows in-frame clones only, minus some. Among approximately 17,000 clones listed, under 80% were seen once. V gene TRBV7-9 combines with J gene TRBJ1-2; D call uncertain. Sequenced sample: stem cell memory CD4+ T cells from blood. The receptor's source is a man aged 25 to 40 with type 1 diabetes. The CDR3 nucleotides are TGTGCCAGCAGCGTGGACTTTAATGGCTACACCTTC. It translates to CASSVDFNGYTF.